One sample yielded the 8 T cell receptor beta chains listed below, sequenced in a study of cytomegalovirus exposure and HLA in healthy donors. The PCR ran on 60 Vbeta and 13 Jbeta primers. TCRdb's copy holds only in-frame clones and misses some; the assay was immunoSEQ multiplex PCR. The table includes fewer than 200,000 clones, 65% to 85% detected once. The specimen was PBMCs. These receptors all come from a woman in her forties or fifties in good health and CMV-seropositive.

The CDR3 DNA sequence: TGCGCCAGCAGCCAAGATTTGGCAGGTCGCAATCAGCCCCAGCATTTT. Protein product: CASSQDLAGRNQPQHF. V usage is TRBV4-1 and J usage is TRBJ1-5; D is unresolved. Germline V lookup: CDR1 MGHRA, CDR2 YSYEKL. V was pared by 0 bases and J by 2 bases, with 11 bases between. The CDR3 contains 16 residues.

This sequence joins TRBV6-1 and TRBJ1-5; D is perhaps TRBD1 (6 bases). The V end lost 5 bases, the J end lost 6 bases, and 20 bases lay between the germline ends. CDR1 is MNHNS, CDR2 SASEGT, per germline. The CDR3 is 16 amino acids. CDR3 sequence: CASSKVGWGLGQPQHF. The CDR3 nucleotides read TGTGCCAGCAGTAAAGTGGGGTGGGGGCTGGGTCAGCCCCAGCATTTT.

The chain uses TRBV7-9 and TRBJ2-5; 10 nucleotides align to TRBD1. The CDR3 contains 14 residues. CDR1 and CDR2 (germline): SEHNR, FQNEAQ (reference sequence). Unmatched junction bases numbered 2, after V lost 3 bases and J lost 4 bases. In nucleotides, the CDR3 is TGTGCCAGCAGCTTCGGGACAGGGGTAGAGACCCAGTACTTC. Its translation: CASSFGTGVETQYF.

This clone was seen a few times. This sequence joins TRBV5-6 and TRBJ2-7, with D perhaps matching TRBD1 (6 bases). Germline V gene lookup returns CDR1 SGHDT and CDR2 YYEEEE. Between the trimmed V and J ends, which lost 3 bases and 2 bases, there was a span of 15 bases. This CDR3 region has 15 residues. The CDR3 DNA follows: TGTGCCAGCAGCTCCCTCGACAGGACCGCCTACGAGCAGTACTTC. Its translation: CASSSLDRTAYEQYF.

This clone was recorded a few times. The chain couples TRBV5-1 to TRBJ1-3; D is ambiguous. V lost 2 bases and J lost 4, with 10 bases in between. The CDR3 has 14 residues. The germline V gene encodes CDR1 SGHRS and CDR2 YFSETQ. The chain's CDR3 is CASSLTVEGNTIYF. CDR3 bases: TGCGCCAGCAGCTTAACAGTCGAAGGAAACACCATATATTTT. Full variable domain (missing parts from reference TRBV5-1 and TRBJ1-3): KAGVTQTPRYLIKTRGQQVTLSCSPISGHRSVSWYQQTPGQGLQFLFEYFSETQRNKGNFPGRFSGRQFSNSRSEMNVSTLELGDSALYLCASSLTVEGNTIYFGEGSWLTVV.

The CDR3 reads CASSFSGNVYEQYF. In DNA, the CDR3 is TGCGCCAGCAGCTTTAGCGGGAACGTTTACGAGCAGTACTTC. The genes are TRBV5-1 and TRBJ2-7; 8 bases are a match to TRBD2. The CDR3 covers 14 residues. With 2 bases clipped from V and 4 bases from J, the junction kept 5 bases outside the gene matches. Germline V gene lookup returns CDR1 SGHRS and CDR2 YFSETQ.

V is TRBV12-5 and J is TRBJ1-5; D is uncertain. The CDR3 contains 11 residues. The V and J ends lost 5 bases and 6 bases respectively, with 5 bases between them. CDR1 is LGHNT and CDR2 is FRNRAP in the germline V gene. The CDR3 nucleotides are TGTGCTAGTGGTCCTCTTCAGCCCCAGCATTTT. Protein sequence: CASGPLQPQHF.

Only one count was recorded for this clone. This chain connects TRBV9 to TRBJ1-1; TRBD1 matches 9 bases. The germline gives CDR1 SGDLS, CDR2 YYNGEE. V was clipped by 4 bases and J by 7 bases; unmatched bases: 14. This CDR3 has 16 residues. CDR3 in DNA: TGTGCCAGCAGCCGAGACCCTGGGGGGACAGGGTGTGAAGCTTTCTTT. Translating gives CASSRDPGGTGCEAFF.